This TCR beta chain was found in a study of shared clonotypes between healthy human individuals. Background on the study: For every donor, three CD4 naive, three CD4 memory, two CD8 naive and one CD8 memory plates were used.

This CDR3 is built from 20 residues. The germline gives CDR1 SGHVS, CDR2 FNYEAQ. Trimming cost V 3 bases and J 4 bases; bases outside gene matches: 14. Clones were read by immunoSEQ multiplex PCR, and TCRdb kept only the in-frame ones, dropping some. This repertoire shows about 750,000 clones, nearly 95% found once; its top ten account for less than 25%. This clone has a count of ten or more. In the naive CD8 group, cells lacked CD45RO and were positively selected for CCR7, so terminally differentiated effector memory CD45RA+ cells were left out. The rearrangement links TRBV7-6 to TRBJ2-3; TRBD2 matches at 15 bases. The specimen sequenced was naive CD8+ T cells sorted from blood. This sequence was found in a man between 25 and 39 years old in good health. CDR3 sequence reads: CASSLYFGLAGGPIADTQYF. In nucleotides, the CDR3 is TGTGCCAGCAGCTTGTATTTTGGACTAGCGGGAGGGCCCATCGCAGATACGCAGTATTTT.